This T cell receptor beta chain was captured by sequencing in a study of blood T cell repertoires in COVID-19. On the study more broadly: Sites in the United States, Italy and Spain provided acute and convalescent COVID-19 samples.

Original handling: Nucleated cell counts were estimated from reference gene primer amplification. TCRdb's copy holds only in-frame clones and misses some; the assay was immunoSEQ multiplex PCR. The DNA gave D and trimming, while V, J and clone size come from that table. The sample has some 200,000 clones, over 75% seen once. With 1 base removed from V and 4 bases from J, the gap between germline ends came to 13 bases. Looked up from germline, CDR1 is LGHDT and CDR2 is YNNKEL (reference sequence). The CDR3 consists of 15 residues. The genes are TRBV3-1 (or the pseudogene TRBV3-2) and TRBJ1-1, with a tentative D call TRBD1 (6 bases). Specimen: peripheral blood. The receptor was derived from a woman of 80 years or more with acute or convalescent COVID-19. DNA of the CDR3: TGTGCCAGCAGCCAAGGGGGGGGCAGGGGCACTGAAGCTTTCTTT. It is translated as CASSQGGGRGTEAFF.